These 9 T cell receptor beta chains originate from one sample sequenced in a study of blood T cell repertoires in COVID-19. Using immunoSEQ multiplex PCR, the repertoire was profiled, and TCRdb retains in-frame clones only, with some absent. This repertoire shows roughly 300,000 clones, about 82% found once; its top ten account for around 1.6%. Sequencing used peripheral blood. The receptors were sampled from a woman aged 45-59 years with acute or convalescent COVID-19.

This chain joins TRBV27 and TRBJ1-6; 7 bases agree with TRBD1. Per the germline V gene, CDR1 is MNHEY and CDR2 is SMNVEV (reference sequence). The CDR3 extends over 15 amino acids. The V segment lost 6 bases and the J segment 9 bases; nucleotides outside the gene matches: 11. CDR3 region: CASSTRDSRGSPLHF. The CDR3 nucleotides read TGTGCCAGCAGCACCCGGGACAGTCGGGGTTCACCCCTCCACTTT.

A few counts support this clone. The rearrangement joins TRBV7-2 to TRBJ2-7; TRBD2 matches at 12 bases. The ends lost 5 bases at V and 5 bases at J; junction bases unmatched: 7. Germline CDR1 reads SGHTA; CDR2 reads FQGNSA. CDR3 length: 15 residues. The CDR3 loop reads CASSRTSGNVNEQYF. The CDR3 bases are TGTGCCAGCAGCCGGACTAGCGGGAATGTCAACGAGCAGTACTTC.

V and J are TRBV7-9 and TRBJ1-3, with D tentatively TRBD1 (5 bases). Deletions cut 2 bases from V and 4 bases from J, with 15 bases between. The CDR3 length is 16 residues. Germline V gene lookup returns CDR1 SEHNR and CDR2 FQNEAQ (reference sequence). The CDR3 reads CASSLSQGVWGNTIYF. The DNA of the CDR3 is TGTGCCAGCAGCTTATCCCAGGGTGTTTGGGGAAACACCATATATTTT. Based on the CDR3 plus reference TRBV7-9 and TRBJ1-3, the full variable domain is DTGVSQNPRHKITKRGQNVTFRCDPISEHNRLYWYRQTLGQGPEFLTYFQNEAQLEKSRLLSDRFSAERPKGSFSTLEIQRTEQGDSAMYLCASSLSQGVWGNTIYFGEGSWLTVV.

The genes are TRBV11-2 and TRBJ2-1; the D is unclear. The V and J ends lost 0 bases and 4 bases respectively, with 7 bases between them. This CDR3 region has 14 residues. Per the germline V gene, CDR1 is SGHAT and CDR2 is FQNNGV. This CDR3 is CASSLDVRYNEQFF. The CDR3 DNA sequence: TGTGCCAGCAGCTTAGATGTCAGATACAATGAGCAGTTCTTC. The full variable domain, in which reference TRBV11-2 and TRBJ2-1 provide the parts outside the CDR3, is EAGVAQSPRYKIIEKRQSVAFWCNPISGHATLYWYQQILGQGPKLLIQFQNNGVVDDSQLPKDRFSAERLKGVDSTLKIQPAKLEDSAVYLCASSLDVRYNEQFFGPGTRLTVL.

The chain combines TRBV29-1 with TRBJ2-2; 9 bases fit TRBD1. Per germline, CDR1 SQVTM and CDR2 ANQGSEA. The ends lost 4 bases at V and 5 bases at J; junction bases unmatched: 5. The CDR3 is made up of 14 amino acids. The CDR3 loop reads CSVGMDRGTGELFF. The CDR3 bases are TGCAGCGTTGGGATGGACAGGGGTACCGGGGAGCTGTTTTTT.

DNA of the CDR3: TGTGCCTGGAGGACCCCCATAGCGGGAGTCCAAGAGACCCAGTACTTC. This translates into CAWRTPIAGVQETQYF. The V call is TRBV30, the J call TRBJ2-5; 9 bases line up with TRBD2. Germline V gene sequence: CDR1 GTSNPN, CDR2 SVGIG (reference sequence). V shed 3 bases, J shed 1 base, and the junction held 9 bases outside the gene matches. The CDR3 is 16 amino acids.

The CDR3 region is CASRKTGGEVYEQYF. Written as DNA, the CDR3 is TGTGCCAGCAGAAAGACAGGGGGCGAGGTCTACGAGCAGTACTTC. The rearrangement uses TRBV28 and TRBJ2-7; 10 bases match TRBD1. CDR3 length: 15 amino acids. Germline values: CDR1 MDHEN, CDR2 SYDVKM. The V segment lost 6 bases and the J segment 3 bases; nucleotides outside the gene matches: 8.

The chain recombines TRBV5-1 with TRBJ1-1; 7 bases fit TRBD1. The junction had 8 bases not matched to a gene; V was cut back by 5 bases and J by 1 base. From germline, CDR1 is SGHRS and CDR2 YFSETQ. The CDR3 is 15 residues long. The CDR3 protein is CASRKGGTENTEAFF. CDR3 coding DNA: TGCGCCAGCAGGAAAGGCGGGACAGAGAACACTGAAGCTTTCTTT.

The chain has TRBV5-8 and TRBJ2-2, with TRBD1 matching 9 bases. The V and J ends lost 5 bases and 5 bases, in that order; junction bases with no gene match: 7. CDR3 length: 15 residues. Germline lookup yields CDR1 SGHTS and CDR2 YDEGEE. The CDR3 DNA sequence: TGTGCCAGCAGACACAGGGGGCGCGGGACCGGGGAGCTGTTTTTT. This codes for CASRHRGRGTGELFF.